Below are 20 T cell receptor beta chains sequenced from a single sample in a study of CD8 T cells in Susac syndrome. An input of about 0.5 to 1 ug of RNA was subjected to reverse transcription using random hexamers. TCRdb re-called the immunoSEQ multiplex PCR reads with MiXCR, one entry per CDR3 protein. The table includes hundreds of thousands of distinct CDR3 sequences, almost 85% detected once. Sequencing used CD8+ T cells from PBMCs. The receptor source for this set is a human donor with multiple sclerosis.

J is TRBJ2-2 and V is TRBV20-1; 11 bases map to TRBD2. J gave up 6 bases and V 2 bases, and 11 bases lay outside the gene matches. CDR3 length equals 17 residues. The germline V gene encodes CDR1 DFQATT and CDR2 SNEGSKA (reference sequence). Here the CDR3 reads CSARPPGSGRAAGELFF. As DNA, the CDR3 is TGCAGTGCTAGACCCCCAGGTAGCGGGAGGGCCGCCGGGGAGCTGTTTTTT.

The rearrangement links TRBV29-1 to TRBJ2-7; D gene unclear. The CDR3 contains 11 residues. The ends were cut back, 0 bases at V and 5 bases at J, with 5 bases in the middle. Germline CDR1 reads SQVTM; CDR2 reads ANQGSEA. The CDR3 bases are TGCAGCGTTGAAGACGGGCACGAGCAGTACTTC. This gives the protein CSVEDGHEQYF.

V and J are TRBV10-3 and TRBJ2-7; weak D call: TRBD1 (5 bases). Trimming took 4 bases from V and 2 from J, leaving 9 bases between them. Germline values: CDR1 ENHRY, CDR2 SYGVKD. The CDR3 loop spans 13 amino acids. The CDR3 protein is CAISGDRAYEQYF. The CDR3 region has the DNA TGTGCCATCAGTGGCGACAGAGCCTACGAGCAGTACTTC.

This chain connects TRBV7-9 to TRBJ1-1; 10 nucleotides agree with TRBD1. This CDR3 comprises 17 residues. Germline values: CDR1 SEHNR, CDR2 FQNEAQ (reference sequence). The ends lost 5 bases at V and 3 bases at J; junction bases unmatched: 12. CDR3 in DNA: TGTGCCAGCAGCGTTAGTTCCGGACAGGGGGTCGACACTGAAGCTTTCTTT. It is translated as CASSVSSGQGVDTEAFF.

This CDR3 reads CASSFDWNTGELFF. In DNA form, the CDR3 reads TGTGCCAGCAGTTTTGACTGGAACACCGGGGAGCTGTTTTTT. V is TRBV27 and J is TRBJ2-2; D remains unclear. Germline V gene data show CDR1 as MNHEY and CDR2 as SMNVEV (reference sequence). With 3 bases removed from V and 1 base from J, the gap between germline ends came to 6 bases. The CDR3 has 14 amino acids.

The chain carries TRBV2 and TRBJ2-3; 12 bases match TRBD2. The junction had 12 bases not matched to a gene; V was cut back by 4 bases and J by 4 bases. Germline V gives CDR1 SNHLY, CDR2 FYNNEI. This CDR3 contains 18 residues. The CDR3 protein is CASSGSLAGGPGADTQYF. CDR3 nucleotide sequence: TGTGCCAGCAGTGGGAGTCTAGCGGGAGGGCCGGGAGCAGATACGCAGTATTTT.

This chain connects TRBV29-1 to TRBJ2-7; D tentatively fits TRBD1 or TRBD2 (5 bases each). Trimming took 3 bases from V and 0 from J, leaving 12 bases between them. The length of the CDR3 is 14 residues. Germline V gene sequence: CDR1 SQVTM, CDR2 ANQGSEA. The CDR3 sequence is CSVELAGSSYEQYF. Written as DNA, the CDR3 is TGCAGCGTTGAGTTGGCAGGGAGCTCCTACGAGCAGTACTTC.

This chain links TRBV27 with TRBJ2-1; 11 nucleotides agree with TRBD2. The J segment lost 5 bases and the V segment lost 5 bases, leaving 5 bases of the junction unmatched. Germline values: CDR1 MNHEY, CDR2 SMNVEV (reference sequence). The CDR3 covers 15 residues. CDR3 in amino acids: CASSVSTSGNNEQFF. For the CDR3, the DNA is TGTGCCAGCAGTGTTTCGACTAGCGGGAACAATGAGCAGTTCTTC.

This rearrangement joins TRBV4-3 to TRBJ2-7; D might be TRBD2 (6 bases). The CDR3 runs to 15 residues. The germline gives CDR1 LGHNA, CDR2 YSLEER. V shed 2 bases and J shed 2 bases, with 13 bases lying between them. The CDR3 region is CASSQLLTGAYEQYF. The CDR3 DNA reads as TGCGCCAGCAGCCAACTCCTGACGGGAGCCTACGAGCAGTACTTC.

This CDR3 reads CASSPAWDTEKLFF. CDR3 DNA sequence: TGTGCCAGCAGTCCGGCATGGGACACTGAAAAACTGTTTTTT. This chain connects TRBV12-3 or TRBV12-4 to TRBJ1-4; tentatively, D is TRBD1 (6 bases). The CDR3 is made up of 14 amino acids. The germline V and J ends were trimmed by 5 bases and 7 bases, with 14 bases remaining between them.

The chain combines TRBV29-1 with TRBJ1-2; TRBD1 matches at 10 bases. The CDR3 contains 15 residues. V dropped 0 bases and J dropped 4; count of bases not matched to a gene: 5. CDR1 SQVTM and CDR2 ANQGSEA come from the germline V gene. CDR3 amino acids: CSVEETGQGSYGYTF. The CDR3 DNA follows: TGCAGCGTTGAAGAAACGGGACAGGGGTCCTATGGCTACACCTTC. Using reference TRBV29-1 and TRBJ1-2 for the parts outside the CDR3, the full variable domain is SAVISQKPSRDICQRGTSLTIQCQVDSQVTMMFWYRQQPGQSLTLIATANQGSEATYESGFVIDKFPISRPNLTFSTLTVSNMSPEDSSIYLCSVEETGQGSYGYTFGSGTRLTVV.

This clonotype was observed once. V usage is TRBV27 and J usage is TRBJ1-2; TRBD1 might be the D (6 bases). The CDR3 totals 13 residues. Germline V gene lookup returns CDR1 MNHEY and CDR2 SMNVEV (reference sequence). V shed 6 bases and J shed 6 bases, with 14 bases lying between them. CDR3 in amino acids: CASRLTGRNGYTF. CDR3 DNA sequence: TGTGCCAGCAGATTAACAGGGAGGAATGGCTACACCTTC.

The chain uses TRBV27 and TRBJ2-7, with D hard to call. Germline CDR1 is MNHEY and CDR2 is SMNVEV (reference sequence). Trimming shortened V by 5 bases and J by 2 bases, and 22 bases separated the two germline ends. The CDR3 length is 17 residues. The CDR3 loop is CASSPVFWRSPPYEQYF. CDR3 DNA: TGTGCCAGCAGTCCAGTCTTCTGGCGGTCACCACCCTACGAGCAGTACTTC.

The CDR3 protein is CASSHGPGLASYEQYF. The DNA for the CDR3 is TGTGCCAGCAGCCATGGACCGGGACTAGCGTCCTACGAGCAGTACTTC. J is TRBJ2-7 and V is TRBV3-1, with 10 bases matching TRBD2. The germline CDR1 and CDR2 sequences are LGHDT and YNNKEL (reference sequence). The CDR3 loop spans 16 amino acids. The trim removed 3 bases at V and 1 base at J, leaving 6 bases unmatched.

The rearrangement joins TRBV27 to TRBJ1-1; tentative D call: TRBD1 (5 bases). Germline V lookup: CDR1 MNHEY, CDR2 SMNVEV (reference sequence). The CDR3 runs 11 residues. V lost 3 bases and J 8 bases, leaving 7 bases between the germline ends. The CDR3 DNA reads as TGTGCCAGCAGTTTCCGGGGGGAAGCTTTCTTT. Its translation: CASSFRGEAFF.

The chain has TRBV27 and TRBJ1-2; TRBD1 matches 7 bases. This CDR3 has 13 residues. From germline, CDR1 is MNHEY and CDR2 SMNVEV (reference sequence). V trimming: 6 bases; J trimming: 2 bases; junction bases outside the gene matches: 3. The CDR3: CASRQGSNYGYTF. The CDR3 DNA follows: TGTGCCAGCAGACAGGGGTCGAACTATGGCTACACCTTC.

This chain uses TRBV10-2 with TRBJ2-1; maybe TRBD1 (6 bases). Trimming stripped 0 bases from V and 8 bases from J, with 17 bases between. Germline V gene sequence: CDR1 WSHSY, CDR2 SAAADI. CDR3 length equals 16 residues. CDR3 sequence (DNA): TGCGCCAGCAGTGAGTCACAGGGTCGGTATACCGATGAGCAGTTCTTC. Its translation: CASSESQGRYTDEQFF.

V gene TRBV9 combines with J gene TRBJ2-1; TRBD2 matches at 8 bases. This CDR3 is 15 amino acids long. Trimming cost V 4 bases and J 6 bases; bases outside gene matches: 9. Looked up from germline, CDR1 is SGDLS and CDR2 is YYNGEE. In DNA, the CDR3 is TGTGCCAGCAGCCCAACTAGCGGCCACGGCAATGAGCAGTTCTTC. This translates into CASSPTSGHGNEQFF.

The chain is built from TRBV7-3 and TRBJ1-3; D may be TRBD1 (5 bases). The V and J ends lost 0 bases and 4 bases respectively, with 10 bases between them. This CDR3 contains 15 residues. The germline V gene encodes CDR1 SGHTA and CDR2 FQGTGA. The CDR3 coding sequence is TGTGCCAGCAGCTTAACCCCAGGGCGCGGAAACACCATATATTTT. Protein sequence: CASSLTPGRGNTIYF.

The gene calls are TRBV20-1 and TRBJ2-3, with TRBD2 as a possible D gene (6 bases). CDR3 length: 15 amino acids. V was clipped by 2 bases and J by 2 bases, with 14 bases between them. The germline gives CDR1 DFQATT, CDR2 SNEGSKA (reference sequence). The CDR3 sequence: CSARSGAGLTDTQYF. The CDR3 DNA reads TGCAGTGCTAGATCGGGTGCGGGACTCACAGATACGCAGTATTTT.